A single sample is the source of the 6 T cell receptor beta chains below, sequenced in a study of blood T cell repertoires in COVID-19. This table comes from immunoSEQ multiplex PCR, and its TCRdb copy is limited to in-frame clones, with some not included. The sample includes some 530,000 clones, 88% of them seen just once. The material sequenced was PBMCs or T cells enriched from blood (not recorded which). All receptors come from a woman aged 55-70 years who had recovered from COVID-19.

This chain uses TRBV7-8 with TRBJ1-1, with TRBD1 matching 8 bases. This CDR3 comprises 15 residues. The trim removed 5 bases at V and 3 bases at J, leaving 8 bases unmatched. The germline CDR1 and CDR2 sequences are SGHVS and FQNEAQ. Here the CDR3 DNA reads TGTGCCAGCAGCCGACAGGGGAAGGTTGACACTGAAGCTTTCTTT. It is translated as CASSRQGKVDTEAFF.

In this sample, this clone turned up once. The chain uses TRBV2 and TRBJ1-2; TRBD1 might be the D (5 bases). V was pared by 8 bases and J by 2 bases, with 6 bases between. The germline gives CDR1 SNHLY, CDR2 FYNNEI. The CDR3 length is 11 residues. This chain's CDR3 is CASGGNYGYTF. Written as DNA, the CDR3 is TGTGCCAGCGGGGGGAACTATGGCTACACCTTC.

V and J are TRBV15 and TRBJ1-5, with TRBD1 matching over 10 bases. The CDR3 has 19 residues. Germline-derived CDR1 and CDR2 are LNHNV and YYDKDF (reference sequence). V gave up 5 bases and J gave up 4 bases; unmatched junction bases: 17. The CDR3 coding sequence is TGTGCCACCAGCTCACCGGGACAGGGGACGTTCCGGGTTAATCAGCCCCAGCATTTT. Translation gives CATSSPGQGTFRVNQPQHF.

This clone was seen a handful of times. The chain employs TRBV24-1 and TRBJ2-1, with 7 positions matching TRBD1. The J segment lost 7 bases and the V segment lost 4 bases, leaving 9 bases of the junction unmatched. The CDR3 is made up of 15 amino acids. CDR1 and CDR2 (germline): KGHDR, SFDVKD. CDR3 nucleotide sequence: TGTGCCACCAGTGACCCACAGGGGTCGAGGAATGAGCAGTTCTTC. The encoded protein is CATSDPQGSRNEQFF.

This sequence joins TRBV9 and TRBJ1-2, with 7 bases aligning to TRBD1. The CDR3 runs 15 residues. The V gene's germline CDR1 is SGDLS and CDR2 YYNGEE. V lost 0 bases, J lost 7 bases, and 9 bases stayed unmatched. The CDR3 spells CASSVGGGANIGYTF. In nucleotides, the CDR3 is TGTGCCAGCAGCGTAGGAGGGGGCGCAAATATTGGCTACACCTTC.

The rearrangement links TRBV29-1 to TRBJ1-2; D is unresolved. The germline CDR1 and CDR2 sequences are SQVTM and ANQGSEA. This CDR3 contains 12 residues. Trimming removed 4 bases at V and 4 bases at J, with 10 bases between. In DNA, the CDR3 is TGCAGCGTTGGCCCAGAAACCTATGGCTACACCTTC. Translation gives CSVGPETYGYTF.